This entry lists 20 T cell receptor beta chains sequenced from one sample in a study of T cells in Graves' hyperthyroidism and ophthalmopathy. Amplified TCR beta CDR3 regions came from RNA transcripts. The TCR CDR3 first-round RT-PCR relied on the HTBI primer set. TCRdb re-called the multiplex PCR reads through MiXCR, storing one row per CDR3 protein. The sample gives 550,000 to 600,000 distinct CDR3 sequences, around 42% of which show up once; around a fifth is in the top ten. Sequencing used peripheral blood or thyroid tissue (not recorded which). These receptors were obtained from an adult woman with Graves' disease, either hyperthyroidism or ophthalmopathy (not recorded which).

This chain joins TRBV5-8 and TRBJ1-2, with D possibly being TRBD1 (6 bases). Germline-derived CDR1 and CDR2 are SGHTS and YDEGEE. V lost 0 bases and J 7 bases, leaving 16 bases between the germline ends. This CDR3 has 15 residues. CDR3 sequence reads: CASSLARGGRFGYTF. The CDR3 nucleotides are TGTGCCAGCAGCTTGGCGCGGGGGGGGCGCTTTGGCTACACCTTC.

This sequence joins TRBV29-1 and TRBJ2-2; 8 nucleotides line up with TRBD2. Germline values: CDR1 SQVTM, CDR2 ANQGSEA. The ends lost 4 bases at V and 3 bases at J; junction bases unmatched: 4. The CDR3 totals 14 residues. CDR3 sequence: CSVGREDDTGELFF. CDR3 bases: TGCAGCGTTGGGCGGGAGGACGACACCGGGGAGCTGTTTTTT.

This clonotype was observed a handful of times. Given a much more abundant clone one base away, this may be a read error. V gene TRBV15 combines with J gene TRBJ2-5; D not resolved. The length of the CDR3 is 15 residues. Germline CDR1 LNHNV, CDR2 YYDKDF (reference sequence). Trimming removed 3 bases from V and 3 bases from J, with 14 bases in between. The CDR3 region is CATSRAIPTEETQYF. The CDR3 DNA sequence: TGTGCCACCAGCAGGGCAATACCGACTGAAGAGACCCAGTACTTC.

The sample holds a few counts of this clonotype. This may arise from a read error, as a much more abundant clone is one base away. The gene calls are TRBV10-3 and TRBJ1-4; D is uncertain. V was pared by 5 bases and J by 6 bases, with 4 bases between. CDR1 and CDR2 (germline): ENHRY, SYGVKD. This CDR3 is built from 11 residues. CDR3 in amino acids: CAISKDEKLFF. CDR3 coding DNA: TGTGCCATCAGTAAAGATGAAAAACTGTTTTTT.

This clonotype was seen at least ten times. The gene calls are TRBV2 and TRBJ2-5; 9 bases match TRBD2. There are 14 residues in the CDR3. Germline trimming cut 8 bases from V and 3 bases from J; bases unmatched to any gene: 7. Germline V lookup: CDR1 SNHLY, CDR2 FYNNEI. The CDR3 spells CASLAGVMKETQYF. CDR3 DNA: TGTGCCAGCTTAGCGGGAGTTATGAAAGAGACCCAGTACTTC.

The chain has TRBV20-1 and TRBJ1-5; D gene unclear. Trimming left V 1 base short and J 11 bases short, with 21 bases between. Germline V CDR1 and CDR2: DFQATT, SNEGSKA (reference sequence). The CDR3 extends over 15 amino acids. CDR3 DNA: TGCAGTGCTAGAGCACTCGGGAGATCCCAGGAGACCCAGCATTTT. It is translated as CSARALGRSQETQHF.

With regard to this clonotype: One end of the junction varies from germline; a read error may be responsible. The chain links TRBV5-1 to TRBJ2-7; tentatively, D is TRBD1 (5 bases). This CDR3 region has 12 residues. Germline CDR1 is SGHRS and CDR2 is YFSETQ. The CDR3: CASTPWGYEQYF. The CDR3 coding sequence is TGCGCCAGCACCCCTTGGGGCTACGAACAGTACTTC.

The V gene is TRBV7-8, the J gene TRBJ2-3; 7 bases line up with TRBD2. V trimming: 1 base; J trimming: 2 bases; junction bases outside the gene matches: 6. The CDR3 is made up of 16 amino acids. Germline CDR1 SGHVS, CDR2 FQNEAQ. CDR3 bases: TGTGCCAGCAGCTTAGTCGGGAGGCCGAACACAGATACGCAGTATTTT. Its protein product is CASSLVGRPNTDTQYF.

This clonotype was counted ten times or more. The rearrangement joins TRBV5-1 to TRBJ2-7, with D possibly matching TRBD1 (6 bases). The V end was cut by 3 bases, the J end by 0 bases, with 10 bases between. CDR3 length equals 14 residues. Germline values: CDR1 SGHRS, CDR2 YFSETQ. CDR3 DNA sequence: TGCGCCAGCAGCTGGCAGGGGAGCTCCTACGAGCAGTACTTC. It translates to CASSWQGSSYEQYF.

The chain is built from TRBV5-1 and TRBJ2-7; D is undetermined. Trimming removed 7 bases from V and 2 bases from J, with 13 bases in between. The V gene's germline CDR1 is SGHRS and CDR2 YFSETQ. CDR3 length: 13 residues. CDR3 DNA sequence: TGCGCCAGCGGACGCGGTGACACCTACGAGCAGTACTTC. Translating gives CASGRGDTYEQYF.

The chain couples TRBV29-1 to TRBJ2-3; 8 nucleotides agree with TRBD2. Per germline, CDR1 SQVTM and CDR2 ANQGSEA. The CDR3 has 15 residues. Losses at the gene ends were 2 bases for V and 6 bases for J; bases not matched to a gene: 10. This CDR3 is CSVEMREDVLDTQYF. In nucleotides, the CDR3 is TGCAGCGTTGAAATGCGGGAGGACGTGTTGGATACGCAGTATTTT.

The rearrangement uses TRBV7-2 and TRBJ1-3; tentative D call: TRBD1 (5 bases). This CDR3 has 16 amino acids. CDR1 and CDR2 (germline): SGHTA, FQGNSA. V dropped 0 bases and J dropped 8 bases, with 17 bases sitting between them. The CDR3 bases are TGTGCCAGCAGCTTAGCCCGTCCGGGGGGTGGCTACACCATATATTTT. It specifies CASSLARPGGGYTIYF.

As for this clonotype: A much larger clone differs by one base, so this may be a read error. The V call is TRBV10-3, the J call TRBJ2-7; D uncertain. V lost 10 bases, J lost 12 bases, and 22 bases lay in between. CDR1 and CDR2 (germline): ENHRY, SYGVKD. The CDR3 contains 12 residues. CDR3 sequence (DNA): TGTGCCAGCAATTACGATCTGAAAACGGCGTACTTC. Translation: CASNYDLKTAYF.

The CDR3 is CASSASGTETGELFF. The CDR3 DNA sequence: TGTGCCAGCAGTGCCTCCGGGACAGAGACCGGGGAGCTGTTTTTT. The genes are TRBV2 and TRBJ2-2, with 7 bases lining up with TRBD1. Germline CDR1 and CDR2: SNHLY and FYNNEI. There are 15 residues in the CDR3. The V segment lost 4 bases and the J segment 5 bases; nucleotides outside the gene matches: 7.

The chain is built from TRBV5-1 and TRBJ2-7; D ambiguous. V lost 6 bases to trimming and J lost 4 bases, with 26 bases between them. The CDR3 consists of 17 residues. Germline V gene data show CDR1 as SGHRS and CDR2 as YFSETQ. The CDR3 nucleotides are TGCGCCAGCACCCCGACAACCGGGCCCTTTCAATCTTACGAGCAGTACTTC. Translation: CASTPTTGPFQSYEQYF.

This sequence joins TRBV7-2 and TRBJ1-2; D unresolved. Trimming took off 6 bases at V and 4 bases at J, with 9 bases between the two ends. Germline V lookup: CDR1 SGHTA, CDR2 FQGNSA. CDR3 length: 12 residues. The CDR3 DNA is TGTACCAGCAGGGAGGTCGGCTATGGCTACACCTTC. It translates to CTSREVGYGYTF. Based on the CDR3 plus reference TRBV7-2 and TRBJ1-2, the full variable domain is GAGVSQSPSNKVTEKGKDVELRCDPISGHTALYWYRQSLGQGLEFLIYFQGNSAPDKSGLPSDRFSAERTGGSVSTLTIQRTQQEDSAVYLCTSREVGYGYTFGSGTRLTVV.

The chain recombines TRBV10-3 with TRBJ1-6, with a possible D match to TRBD1 (6 bases). Per germline, CDR1 ENHRY and CDR2 SYGVKD. CDR3 length: 15 residues. Trimming removed 7 bases from V and 7 bases from J, with 17 bases in between. The DNA for the CDR3 is TGTGCCATCACGTCAGGGGTATCCTCCAATTCACCCCTCCACTTT. Translation: CAITSGVSSNSPLHF.

The chain is built from TRBV20-1 and TRBJ2-2, with 14 bases matching TRBD2. There are 15 residues in the CDR3. CDR1 is DFQATT, CDR2 SNEGSKA, per germline (reference sequence). V shed 5 bases, J shed 6 bases, and the junction held 5 bases outside the gene matches. DNA of the CDR3: TGCAGTGCTGTGACTAGCGGGAGGGCCGCCGGGGAGCTGTTTTTT. Its protein product is CSAVTSGRAAGELFF.

This clonotype was found many times. The V call is TRBV7-9, the J call TRBJ2-2; 8 positions match TRBD2. Germline V gene sequence: CDR1 SEHNR, CDR2 FQNEAQ (reference sequence). The CDR3 covers 14 residues. Trimming cost V 5 bases and J 7 bases; bases outside gene matches: 6. CDR3 protein: CASSLGLEVGELFF. Written as DNA, the CDR3 is TGTGCCAGCAGCCTGGGACTAGAAGTCGGGGAGCTGTTTTTT.

This chain uses TRBV20-1 with TRBJ1-2; 7 nucleotides align to TRBD1. J was trimmed by 8 bases and V by 3 bases; bases with no gene match: 12. CDR3 length equals 14 residues. CDR1 and CDR2 from the germline V gene are DFQATT and SNEGSKA (reference sequence). The CDR3: CSARVGDSLGGYTF. The CDR3 DNA reads as TGCAGTGCTAGGGTGGGGGACAGCCTAGGCGGCTACACCTTC.